This T cell receptor (beta chain) comes out of a study of blood T cell repertoires in COVID-19. Overall study: Whether acute or convalescent, the COVID-19 samples came from the United States, Italy and Spain. In each case, the material was cDNA or gDNA derived from T cells, B-cell-depleted T cells, or PBMCs.

Under the authors' procedure: Cell counts per sample came from amplifying reference gene primers. Produced via immunoSEQ multiplex PCR; TCRdb's table is partial and in-frame only. Clone size and the V and J calls come from that table; the DNA yielded D and trimming. The sample comprises 390,000 or so clones, roughly 80% of which are singletons, and approximately 5% rests with the top ten. Participants' own reports of clinical history determined their cohort assignment. J was trimmed by 10 bases and V by 3 bases; bases with no gene match: 7. Germline loops: CDR1 SGHDN, CDR2 FVKESK. The CDR3 sequence is 15 residues long.

V and J are TRBV14 and TRBJ1-6, with TRBD1 matching over 9 bases. Input material: PBMCs or T cells enriched from blood (not recorded which). The origin of this receptor is a woman aged 45-65 years who had recovered from COVID-19. DNA of the CDR3: TGTGCCAGCAGCCACAACCGGGACAGGGCATCACCCCTCCACTTT. Its protein product is CASSHNRDRASPLHF. The whole variable domain, remainder taken from reference TRBV14 and TRBJ1-6, is EAGVTQFPSHSVIEKGQTVTLRCDPISGHDNLYWYRRVMGKEIKFLLHFVKESKQDESGMPNNRFLAERTGGTYSTLKVQPAELEDSGVYFCASSHNRDRASPLHFGNGTRLTVT.